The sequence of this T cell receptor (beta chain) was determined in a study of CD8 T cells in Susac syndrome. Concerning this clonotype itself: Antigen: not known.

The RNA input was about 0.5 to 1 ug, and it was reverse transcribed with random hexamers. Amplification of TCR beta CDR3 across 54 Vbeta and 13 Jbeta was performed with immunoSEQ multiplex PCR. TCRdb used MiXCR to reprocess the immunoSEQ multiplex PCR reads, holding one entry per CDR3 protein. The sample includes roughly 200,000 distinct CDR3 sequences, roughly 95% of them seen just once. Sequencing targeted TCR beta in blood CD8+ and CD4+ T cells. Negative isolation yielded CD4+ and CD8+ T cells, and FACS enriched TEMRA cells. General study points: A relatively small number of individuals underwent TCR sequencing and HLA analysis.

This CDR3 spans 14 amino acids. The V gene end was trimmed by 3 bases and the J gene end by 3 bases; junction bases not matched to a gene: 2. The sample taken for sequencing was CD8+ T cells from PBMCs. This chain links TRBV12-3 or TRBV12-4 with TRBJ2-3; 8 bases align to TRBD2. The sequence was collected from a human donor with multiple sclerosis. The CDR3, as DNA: TGTGCCAGCAGTTTGAGCGGGGGAACAGATACGCAGTATTTT. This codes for CASSLSGGTDTQYF.